This T cell receptor beta chain was captured in a study of CD8 T cells in ankylosing spondylitis. Study-level points and caveats: Significant enrichment of disease-linked clones was reportedly seen in matched ankylosing spondylitis synovial fluid.

Comments on this clonotype: What it recognizes is unknown.

CDR1 LNHNV and CDR2 YYDKDF come from the germline V gene (reference sequence). Trimming removed 0 bases from V and 2 bases from J, with 11 bases in between. This CDR3 comprises 15 residues. TCRdb redid the calling of the 5' RACE reads with MiXCR, one entry per CDR3 protein. The sample holds under 200,000 distinct CDR3 sequences, around 10% seen once. The chain combines TRBV15 with TRBJ2-7; D tentatively reads TRBD1 or TRBD2 (5 bases each). Material: blood, either unsorted or a sorted T cell fraction (not recorded which). The clonotype was recovered from a male donor with ankylosing spondylitis or in good health (not recorded which). The CDR3: CATSRDSGGPYEQYF. The CDR3, as DNA: TGTGCCACCAGCAGAGATAGTGGGGGACCCTACGAGCAGTACTTC.